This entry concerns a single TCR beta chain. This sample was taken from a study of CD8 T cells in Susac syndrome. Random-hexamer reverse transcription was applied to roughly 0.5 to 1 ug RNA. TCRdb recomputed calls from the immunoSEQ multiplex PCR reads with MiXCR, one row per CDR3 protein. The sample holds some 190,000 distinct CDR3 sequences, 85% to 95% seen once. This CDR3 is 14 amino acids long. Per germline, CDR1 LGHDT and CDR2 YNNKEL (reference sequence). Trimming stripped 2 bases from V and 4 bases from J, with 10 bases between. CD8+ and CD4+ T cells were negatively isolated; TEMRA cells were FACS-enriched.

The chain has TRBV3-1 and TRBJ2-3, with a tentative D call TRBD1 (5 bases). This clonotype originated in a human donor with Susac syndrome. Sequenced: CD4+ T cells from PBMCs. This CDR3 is CASSQRGFADTQYF. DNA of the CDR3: TGTGCCAGCAGCCAAAGGGGATTCGCAGATACGCAGTATTTT.